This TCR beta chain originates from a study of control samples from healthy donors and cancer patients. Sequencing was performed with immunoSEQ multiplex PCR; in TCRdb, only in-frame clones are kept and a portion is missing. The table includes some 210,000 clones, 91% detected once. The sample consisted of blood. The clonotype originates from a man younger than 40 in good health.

The CDR3 coding sequence is TGTGCCAGCAGCTTAGGAAGCCAGGGGGCCTACGAGCAGTACTTC. Encoded protein: CASSLGSQGAYEQYF. This chain uses TRBV7-8 with TRBJ2-7; the match to TRBD1 covers 7 bases. CDR1 and CDR2 from the germline V gene are SGHVS and FQNEAQ. V dropped 1 base and J dropped 2; count of bases not matched to a gene: 5. This CDR3 is 15 amino acids long.